These 17 T cell receptor beta chains came from one sample sequenced in a study of T cells in Graves' hyperthyroidism and ophthalmopathy. The source material, RNA transcripts, was used to amplify TCR beta CDR3 regions. During a first-round RT-PCR of the TCR CDR3, the HTBI primer set was used. TCRdb independently ran MiXCR on the multiplex PCR reads; one entry per CDR3 protein. The sample consists of approximately 700,000 distinct CDR3 sequences, about 15% of them appearing once. The material sequenced was blood. The receptors were sampled from a man aged 18-30 years with Graves' hyperthyroidism.

J is TRBJ2-7 and V is TRBV9, with 10 bases lining up with TRBD2. Trimming cost V 7 bases and J 4 bases; bases outside gene matches: 8. Per the germline V gene, CDR1 is SGDLS and CDR2 is YYNGEE. CDR3 length: 14 residues. The CDR3 loop is CASGAGGPVYEQYF. Here the CDR3 DNA reads TGTGCCAGCGGAGCGGGAGGGCCCGTTTACGAGCAGTACTTC.

This clonotype showed up just a few times. V usage is TRBV28 and J usage is TRBJ1-1, with D possibly being TRBD1 (5 bases). CDR3 length: 15 amino acids. V gave up 7 bases and J gave up 0 bases, with 15 bases separating them. Germline-derived CDR1 and CDR2 are MDHEN and SYDVKM. The CDR3 DNA reads as TGTGCCAGCACCTCGCACAGGACCGTGAACACTGAAGCTTTCTTT. Its protein is CASTSHRTVNTEAFF.

The genes are TRBV6-1 and TRBJ2-1; D call uncertain. Per the germline V gene, CDR1 is MNHNS and CDR2 is SASEGT. V was cut by 5 bases and J by 7 bases, with 21 bases left in between. The CDR3 spans 16 residues. The CDR3 bases are TGTGCCAGCAGTCGCACTGGGTTTGCGCCAGGAAATGAGCAGTTCTTC. Translation gives CASSRTGFAPGNEQFF.

This clonotype was counted between two and nine times. This rearrangement joins TRBV7-2 to TRBJ1-4, with a tentative D call TRBD1 (5 bases). This CDR3 spans 15 amino acids. The germline V gene has CDR1 SGHTA and CDR2 FQGNSA. Trimming took off 5 bases at V and 8 bases at J, with 18 bases between the two ends. The CDR3 sequence: CASSRTGLRREKLFF. CDR3 bases: TGTGCCAGCAGCCGGACGGGACTCCGGAGGGAAAAACTGTTTTTT.

This clonotype was counted many times. The gene calls are TRBV12-3 or TRBV12-4 and TRBJ1-5, with 8 positions matching TRBD1. V was pared by 5 bases and J by 3 bases, with 6 bases of the junction left unmatched. CDR3 length equals 15 residues. CDR3 coding DNA: TGTGCCAGCAGTAGGACAGGGTTAACCAATCAGCCCCAGCATTTT. This gives the protein CASSRTGLTNQPQHF.

This clonotype was detected only a few times. The rearrangement links TRBV5-6 to TRBJ2-3; the D gene is possibly TRBD1 (5 bases). In germline, CDR1 is SGHDT, CDR2 YYEEEE. Trimming stripped 4 bases from V and 3 bases from J, with 12 bases between. This CDR3 has 14 amino acids. CDR3: CASSLQGWTDTQYF. The CDR3 DNA reads as TGTGCCAGCAGCCTTCAGGGTTGGACAGATACGCAGTATTTT.

The rearrangement joins TRBV7-2 to TRBJ2-3, with D possibly matching TRBD2 (5 bases). The ends were cut back, 5 bases at V and 7 bases at J, with 13 bases in the middle. The germline V gene encodes CDR1 SGHTA and CDR2 FQGNSA. The CDR3 extends over 13 amino acids. CDR3 in DNA: TGTGCCAGCAGCCAGCAAGGAGGTAATACGCAGTATTTT. Translated, it gives CASSQQGGNTQYF.

This clonotype was detected many times. The rearrangement joins TRBV6-5 to TRBJ2-5; 8 bases fit TRBD2. The CDR3 extends over 14 amino acids. Per the germline V gene, CDR1 is MNHEY and CDR2 is SVGAGI. Trimming at V came to 1 base and at J to 5 bases, leaving 3 bases not matched to a gene. CDR3 nucleotides: TGTGCCAGCAGTTACTTTAGCGGGACGGAGACCCAGTACTTC. Its translation: CASSYFSGTETQYF.

This clonotype showed up many times. This chain connects TRBV6-6 to TRBJ2-2; the D gene is possibly TRBD1 (6 bases). From germline, CDR1 is MNHNY and CDR2 SVGAGI (reference sequence). V shed 2 bases and J shed 1 base, with 17 bases lying between them. The length of the CDR3 is 18 residues. CDR3 sequence (DNA): TGTGCCAGCAGTTACCCAGGGGCGGATAGCGAGAACACCGGGGAGCTGTTTTTT. Protein: CASSYPGADSENTGELFF.

This clonotype was found a few times. The CDR3 reads CASSLLTSGGTGELFF. CDR3 in DNA: TGTGCCAGCAGCCTCCTGACTAGCGGGGGCACCGGGGAGCTGTTTTTT. V usage is TRBV11-2 and J usage is TRBJ2-2; 12 bases map to TRBD2. The CDR3 spans 16 residues. Losses at the gene ends were 5 bases for V and 4 bases for J; bases not matched to a gene: 5. CDR1 is SGHAT and CDR2 is FQNNGV in the germline V gene.

J is TRBJ2-2 and V is TRBV9; 14 bases map to TRBD2. Trimming cost V 0 bases and J 0 bases; bases outside gene matches: 10. This CDR3 is 21 amino acids long. Germline CDR1 SGDLS, CDR2 YYNGEE. CDR3 in amino acids: CASSVAVGGLAGGSNTGELFF. CDR3 bases: TGTGCCAGCAGCGTAGCGGTAGGTGGACTAGCGGGAGGTTCGAACACCGGGGAGCTGTTTTTT.

This chain joins TRBV28 and TRBJ1-1, with TRBD1 as a possible D gene (5 bases). The CDR3 contains 15 residues. V gave up 3 bases and J gave up 0 bases, with 11 bases separating them. Germline assignment: CDR1 MDHEN and CDR2 SYDVKM. CDR3 in amino acids: CASSLEGLMNTEAFF. CDR3 DNA: TGTGCCAGCAGTTTGGAGGGACTCATGAACACTGAAGCTTTCTTT.

Many counts were recorded for this clonotype. The chain joins TRBV20-1 to TRBJ2-7; TRBD1 might be the D (6 bases). Per germline, CDR1 DFQATT and CDR2 SNEGSKA (reference sequence). The V end lost 8 bases, the J end lost 4 bases, and 18 bases lay between the germline ends. The CDR3 length is 13 residues. The CDR3 DNA is TGCAGTTCCAGCAGGGGCCAAACTTACGAGCAGTACTTC. This codes for CSSSRGQTYEQYF.

A few counts support this clonotype. The V and J genes are TRBV4-1 and TRBJ1-1; TRBD1 agrees at 7 bases. The trim removed 3 bases at V and 5 bases at J, leaving 12 bases unmatched. Germline values: CDR1 MGHRA, CDR2 YSYEKL. This CDR3 spans 16 amino acids. In DNA form, the CDR3 reads TGCGCCAGCAGCCATTTCGCTGAGACAGGGCGGACTGAAGCTTTCTTT. Translated, it gives CASSHFAETGRTEAFF.

J is TRBJ2-2 and V is TRBV7-9; D tentatively fits TRBD1 or TRBD2 (6 bases each). Germline V gene lookup returns CDR1 SEHNR and CDR2 FQNEAQ (reference sequence). CDR3 length: 16 residues. V lost 5 bases, J lost 4 bases, and 17 bases lay in between. CDR3 coding DNA: TGTGCCAGCAGCCTACCACTGGAGGGGGGCACCGGGGAGCTGTTTTTT. Protein product: CASSLPLEGGTGELFF.

This clonotype was recorded at least ten times. The chain couples TRBV12-3 or TRBV12-4 to TRBJ2-1; 9 bases map to TRBD2. The CDR3 length is 14 residues. V lost 3 bases and J lost 6; bases outside the gene matches: 3. The CDR3 loop is CASSFSSGSNEQFF. CDR3 nucleotides: TGTGCCAGCAGTTTTAGTAGCGGGAGCAATGAGCAGTTCTTC.

V usage is TRBV10-3 and J usage is TRBJ1-2; no clear D gene. The CDR3 runs to 13 residues. The germline CDR1 and CDR2 sequences are ENHRY and SYGVKD. Between the trimmed V and J ends, which lost 4 bases and 4 bases, there was a span of 10 bases. DNA for the CDR3: TGTGCCATCAGTGGGAACAGAGTCTATGGCTACACCTTC. It encodes CAISGNRVYGYTF.